This TCR beta chain was found in a study of blood T cell repertoires in COVID-19. About the research overall: There were acute and convalescent COVID-19 samples, and they came from the United States, Italy and Spain.

TCRdb's copy holds only in-frame clones and misses some; the assay was immunoSEQ multiplex PCR. The table records more than 200,000 clones, about 88% of them present only once. With 1 base removed from V and 4 bases from J, the gap between germline ends came to 14 bases. The CDR3 is 15 amino acids. The germline gives CDR1 SGHTA, CDR2 FQGNSA. This clonotype was sampled from a woman in her forties who had recovered from COVID-19. The V and J genes are TRBV7-2 and TRBJ2-7, with D possibly TRBD2 on 6 matching bases. The sequenced sample was peripheral blood. The CDR3 sequence is CASSLVGGNVYEQYF. The CDR3 DNA follows: TGTGCCAGCAGCTTAGTGGGGGGAAACGTTTACGAGCAGTACTTC. Drawing the rest from reference TRBV7-2 and TRBJ2-7, the complete variable domain is GAGVSQSPSNKVTEKGKDVELRCDPISGHTALYWYRQSLGQGLEFLIYFQGNSAPDKSGLPSDRFSAERTGGSVSTLTIQRTQQEDSAVYLCASSLVGGNVYEQYFGPGTRLTVT.